There are a few counts of the clone carrying this T cell receptor (beta chain). Its antigen is unidentified. TCRdb reanalysed the 5' RACE reads using MiXCR and keeps one entry per CDR3 protein. The table has some 80,000 distinct CDR3 sequences, 8% seen once. This sample is part of a study of spatial heterogeneity in lung cancer. Looking at the study overall: The count of detected beta-chain sequences consistently exceeded that of alpha-chain sequences. Averaged across combinations, each unique TCR and UMI pairing appeared more than ten times in raw reads, which were uncorrected. Points from the study as a whole: Blood showed ubiquitous tumor TCRs more often at resection than at routine follow-up.

The CDR3 runs to 12 residues. Germline CDR1 reads MDHEN; CDR2 reads SYDVKM. V shed 8 bases and J shed 0 bases, with 2 bases lying between them. Time point defined: sample taken at primary tumor resection. Unsorted samples of tumor, nontumor lung or frozen PBMC had their whole RNA sequenced. This specimen was PBMCs, taken at surgery. This clonotype was sampled from a male donor with early-stage non-small cell lung cancer. The chain recombines TRBV28 with TRBJ2-6; D not certain. The chain's CDR3 is CASHSGANVLTF. For the CDR3, the DNA is TGTGCCAGCCACTCTGGGGCCAACGTCCTGACTTTC.